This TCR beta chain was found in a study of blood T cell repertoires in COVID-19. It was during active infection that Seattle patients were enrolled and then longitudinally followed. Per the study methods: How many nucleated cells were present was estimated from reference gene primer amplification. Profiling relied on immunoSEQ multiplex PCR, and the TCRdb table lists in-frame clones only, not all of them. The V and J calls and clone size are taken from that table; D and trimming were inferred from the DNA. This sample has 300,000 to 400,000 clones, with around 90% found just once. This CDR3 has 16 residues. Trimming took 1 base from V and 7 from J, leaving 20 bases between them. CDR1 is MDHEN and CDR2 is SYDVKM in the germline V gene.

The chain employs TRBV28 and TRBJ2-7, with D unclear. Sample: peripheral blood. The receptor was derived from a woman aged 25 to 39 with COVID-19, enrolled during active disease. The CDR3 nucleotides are TGTGCCAGCAGTTTATTACCCCACGGAGCCCCGGAGGAGCAGTACTTC. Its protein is CASSLLPHGAPEEQYF.